These 3 T cell receptor beta chains share one sample of origin, sequenced in a study of Ad26.COV2.S vaccination and SARS-CoV-2 variants. This sample's treatment: some 20 received Ad26.COV2.S at low or high dose, single or two shots; 5 received placebo; per-sample allocation not given. Sampling took place 63 days after the first vaccine or placebo injection. Sequenced by immunoSEQ multiplex PCR; TCRdb stores in-frame clones only, minus some. The sample consists of some 300,000 clones, around 85% of them appearing once. The material was peripheral blood, obtained in a trial of Ad26.COV2.S vaccine versus placebo. The receptors come from a person between 18 and 65 years old who received the Ad26.COV2.S COVID-19 vaccine or a placebo.

The chain is built from TRBV19 and TRBJ1-5; TRBD1 is a possible D gene (5 bases). Looked up from germline, CDR1 is LNHDA and CDR2 is SQIVND (reference sequence). Trimming took 6 bases from V and 0 from J, leaving 9 bases between them. The CDR3 has 14 residues. The CDR3 sequence: CASRWGNSNQPQHF. The CDR3 DNA sequence: TGTGCCAGTAGATGGGGGAATAGCAATCAGCCCCAGCATTTT.

The count of this clone is one. The V gene is TRBV5-1, the J gene TRBJ1-4; D remains unclear. V lost 4 bases, J lost 6 bases, and 16 bases lay in between. Germline V gives CDR1 SGHRS, CDR2 YFSETQ. The CDR3 has 15 residues. The CDR3 DNA reads TGCGCCAGCAGCCTCTCCGTGGGAGGGTATGAAAAACTGTTTTTT. It yields the protein CASSLSVGGYEKLFF.

The CDR3 DNA reads TGTGCCACGGGATTGGGAGGAAATTCACCCCTCCACTTT. Translated, it gives CATGLGGNSPLHF. The rearrangement joins TRBV19 to TRBJ1-6; D is unclear. This CDR3 comprises 13 residues. Germline V lookup: CDR1 LNHDA, CDR2 SQIVND (reference sequence). The ends were cut back, 10 bases at V and 7 bases at J, with 14 bases in the middle.